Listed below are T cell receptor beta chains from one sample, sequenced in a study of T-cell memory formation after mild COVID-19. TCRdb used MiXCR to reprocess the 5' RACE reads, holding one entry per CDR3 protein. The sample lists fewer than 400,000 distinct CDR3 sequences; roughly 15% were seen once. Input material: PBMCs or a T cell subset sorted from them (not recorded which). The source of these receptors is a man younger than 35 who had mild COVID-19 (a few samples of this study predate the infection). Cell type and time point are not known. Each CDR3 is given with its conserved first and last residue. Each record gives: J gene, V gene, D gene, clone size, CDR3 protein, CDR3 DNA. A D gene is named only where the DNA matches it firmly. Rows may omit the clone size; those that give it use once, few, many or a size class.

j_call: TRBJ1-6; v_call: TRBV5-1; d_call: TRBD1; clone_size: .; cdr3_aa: CASSLAGQGSPLHF; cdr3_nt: TGCGCCAGCAGCTTGGCGGGACAGGGATCACCCCTCCACTTT
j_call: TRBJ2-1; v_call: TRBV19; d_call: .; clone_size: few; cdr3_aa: CASSMRVREQFF; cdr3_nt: TGTGCCAGTAGTATGAGGGTAAGGGAGCAGTTCTTC
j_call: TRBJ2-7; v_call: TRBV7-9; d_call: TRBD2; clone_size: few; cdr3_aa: CASSLAGGGGHYEQYF; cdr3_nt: TGTGCCAGCAGCTTAGCAGGTGGCGGGGGGCACTACGAGCAGTACTTC
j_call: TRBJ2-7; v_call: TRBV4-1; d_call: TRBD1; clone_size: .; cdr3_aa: CASSQAGQGLSEQYF; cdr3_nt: TGCGCCAGCAGCCAAGCTGGACAGGGGCTCAGCGAGCAGTACTTC
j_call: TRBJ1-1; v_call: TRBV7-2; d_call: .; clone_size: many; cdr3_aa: CASSPQGRRTEAFF; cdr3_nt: TGTGCCAGCAGCCCACAGGGTAGGAGGACTGAAGCTTTCTTT
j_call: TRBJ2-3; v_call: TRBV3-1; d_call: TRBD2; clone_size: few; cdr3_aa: CASSHVIGTSGDTQYF; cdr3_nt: TGTGCCAGCAGCCACGTTATTGGAACTAGCGGGGATACGCAGTATTTT
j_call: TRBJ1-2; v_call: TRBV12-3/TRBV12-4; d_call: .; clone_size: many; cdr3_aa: CASSSQTGIYGYTF; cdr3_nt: TGTGCCAGCAGTTCTCAAACAGGGATCTATGGCTACACCTTC
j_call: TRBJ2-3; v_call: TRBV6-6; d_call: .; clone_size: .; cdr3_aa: CASWAYTQYF; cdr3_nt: TGTGCCAGCTGGGCTTATACGCAGTATTTT
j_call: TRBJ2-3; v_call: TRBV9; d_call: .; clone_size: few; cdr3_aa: CASGPRTGPTDTQYF; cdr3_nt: TGTGCCAGCGGACCGCGTACAGGCCCCACAGATACGCAGTATTTT
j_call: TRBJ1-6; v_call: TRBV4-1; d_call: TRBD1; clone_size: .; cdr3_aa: CASSPKRTGLSPLHF; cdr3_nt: TGCGCCAGCAGCCCAAAGAGGACAGGGCTTTCACCCCTCCACTTT
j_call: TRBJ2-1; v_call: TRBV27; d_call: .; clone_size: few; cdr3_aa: CASTSSGTEQFF; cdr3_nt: TGTGCCAGCACCTCGTCGGGGACTGAGCAGTTCTTC
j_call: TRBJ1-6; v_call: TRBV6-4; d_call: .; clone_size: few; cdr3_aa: CASSEWAGNSPLHF; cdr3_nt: TGTGCCAGCAGTGAATGGGCGGGGAATTCACCCCTCCACTTT
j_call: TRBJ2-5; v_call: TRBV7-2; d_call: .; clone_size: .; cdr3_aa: CASSPDRAVGVETQYF; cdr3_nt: TGTGCCAGCAGCCCAGACCGTGCGGTCGGTGTTGAGACCCAGTACTTC
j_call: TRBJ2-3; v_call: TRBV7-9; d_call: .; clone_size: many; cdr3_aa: CASSSRGLGDTQYF; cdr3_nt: TGTGCCAGCAGCTCCAGGGGTTTAGGTGATACGCAGTATTTT
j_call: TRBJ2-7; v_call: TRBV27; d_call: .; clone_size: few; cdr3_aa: CASSLAAVGSYEQYF; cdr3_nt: TGTGCCAGCAGTTTAGCGGCAGTAGGGTCCTACGAGCAGTACTTC
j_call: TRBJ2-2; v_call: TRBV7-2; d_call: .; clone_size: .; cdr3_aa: CASKLREEGGTGELFF; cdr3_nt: TGTGCCAGTAAACTACGTGAGGAGGGTGGCACCGGGGAGCTGTTTTTT
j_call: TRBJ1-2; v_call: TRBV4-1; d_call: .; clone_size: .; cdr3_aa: CASSQIGVYGYTF; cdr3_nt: TGCGCCAGCAGCCAGATTGGGGTCTATGGCTACACCTTC
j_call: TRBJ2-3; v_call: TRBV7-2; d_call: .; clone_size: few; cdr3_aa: CASSPRGNREADTQYF; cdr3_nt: TGTGCCAGCAGCCCCCGGGGGAACAGGGAGGCAGATACGCAGTATTTT
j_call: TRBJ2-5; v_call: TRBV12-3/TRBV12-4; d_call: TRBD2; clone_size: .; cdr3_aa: CASSLAAQTQYF; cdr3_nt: TGTGCCAGCAGTCTAGCGGCGCAGACCCAGTACTTC
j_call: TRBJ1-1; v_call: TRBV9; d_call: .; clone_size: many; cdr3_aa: CASSVGSPGATEAFF; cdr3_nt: TGTGCCAGCAGCGTAGGCTCGCCGGGGGCCACTGAAGCTTTCTTT
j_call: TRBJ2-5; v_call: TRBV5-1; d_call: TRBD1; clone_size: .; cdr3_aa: CASSLGGTGRTQETQYF; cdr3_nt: TGCGCCAGCAGCCTTGGGGGGACAGGGAGAACCCAAGAGACCCAGTACTTC
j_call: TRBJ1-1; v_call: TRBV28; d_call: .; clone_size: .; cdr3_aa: CASISRRMNTEAFF; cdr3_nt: TGTGCCAGCATATCTAGGCGCATGAACACTGAAGCTTTCTTT
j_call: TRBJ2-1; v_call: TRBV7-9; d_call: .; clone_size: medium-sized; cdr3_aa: CASSLTGDEQFF; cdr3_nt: TGTGCCAGCAGCTTAACGGGGGATGAGCAGTTCTTC
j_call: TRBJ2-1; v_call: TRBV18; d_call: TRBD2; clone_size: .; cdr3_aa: CASSPTYRGGSSYNEQFF; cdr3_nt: TGTGCCAGCTCACCGACCTACCGGGGGGGCAGCTCCTACAATGAGCAGTTCTTC
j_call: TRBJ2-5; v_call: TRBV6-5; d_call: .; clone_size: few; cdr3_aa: CASSSPAAGQETQYF; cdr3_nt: TGTGCCAGCAGTTCTCCCGCGGCAGGTCAAGAGACCCAGTACTTC
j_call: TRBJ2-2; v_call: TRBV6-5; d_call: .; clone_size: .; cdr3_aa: CASSSKRGPGELFF; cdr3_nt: TGTGCCAGCAGCTCAAAGAGGGGACCCGGGGAGCTGTTTTTT
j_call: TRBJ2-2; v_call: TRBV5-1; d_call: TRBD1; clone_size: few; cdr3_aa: CASSLRDRPNTGELFF; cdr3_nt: TGCGCCAGCAGCTTGAGGGACAGGCCGAACACCGGGGAGCTGTTTTTT
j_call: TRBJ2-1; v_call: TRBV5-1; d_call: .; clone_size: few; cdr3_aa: CASSRFRDEQFF; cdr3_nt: TGCGCCAGCAGCCGGTTTAGAGATGAGCAGTTCTTC
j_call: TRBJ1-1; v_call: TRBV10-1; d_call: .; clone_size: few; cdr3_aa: CASSETMNTEAFF; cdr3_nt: TGCGCCAGCAGCGAGACCATGAACACTGAAGCTTTCTTT
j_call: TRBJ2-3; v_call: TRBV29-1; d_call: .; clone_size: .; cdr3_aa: CSVEEWGGSTDTQYF; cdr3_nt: TGCAGCGTTGAAGAGTGGGGGGGCAGCACAGATACGCAGTATTTT
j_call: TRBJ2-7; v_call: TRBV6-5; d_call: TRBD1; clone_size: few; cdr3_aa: CASSSPGQGPEQYF; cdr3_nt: TGTGCCAGCAGTTCCCCGGGACAGGGCCCCGAGCAGTACTTC
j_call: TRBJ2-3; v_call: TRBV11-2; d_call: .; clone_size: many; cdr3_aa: CASSYPGADTQYF; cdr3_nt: TGTGCCAGCAGCTATCCAGGGGCAGATACGCAGTATTTT
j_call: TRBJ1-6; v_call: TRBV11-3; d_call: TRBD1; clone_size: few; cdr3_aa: CASSLGPQGALHF; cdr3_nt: TGTGCCAGCAGCCTGGGTCCACAGGGGGCCCTCCACTTT
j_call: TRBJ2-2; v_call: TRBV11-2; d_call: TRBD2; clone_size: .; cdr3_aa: CASSRAGTSGTGELFF; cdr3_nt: TGTGCCAGCAGCCGGGCCGGGACTAGCGGTACCGGGGAGCTGTTTTTT
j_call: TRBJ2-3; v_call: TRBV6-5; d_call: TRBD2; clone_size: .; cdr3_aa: CASRRAGATDTQYF; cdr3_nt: TGTGCCAGCAGGAGAGCGGGGGCGACAGATACGCAGTATTTT
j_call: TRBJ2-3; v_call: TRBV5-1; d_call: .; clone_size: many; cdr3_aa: CASSLDPGGDTQYF; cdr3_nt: TGCGCCAGCAGCTTGGACCCCGGCGGGGATACGCAGTATTTT
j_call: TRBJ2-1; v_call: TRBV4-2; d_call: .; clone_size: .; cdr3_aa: CASSPRGLKGVSYNEQFF; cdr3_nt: TGTGCCAGCAGCCCAAGAGGGCTGAAGGGGGTCTCCTACAATGAGCAGTTCTTC
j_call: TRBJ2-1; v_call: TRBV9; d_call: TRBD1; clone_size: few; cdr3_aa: CASSSRGTGGFGEQFF; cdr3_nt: TGTGCCAGCAGCTCGAGAGGGACAGGGGGCTTCGGTGAGCAGTTCTTC
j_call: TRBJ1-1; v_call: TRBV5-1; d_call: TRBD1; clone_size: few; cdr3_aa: CASSPRQGLTEAFF; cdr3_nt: TGCGCCAGCAGCCCAAGACAGGGGCTCACTGAAGCTTTCTTT
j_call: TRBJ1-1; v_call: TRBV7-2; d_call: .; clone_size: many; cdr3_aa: CASSFSGDTEAFF; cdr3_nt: TGTGCCAGCAGCTTCTCAGGGGACACTGAAGCTTTCTTT
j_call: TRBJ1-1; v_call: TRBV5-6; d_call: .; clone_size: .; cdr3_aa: CASSIGDEDTEAFF; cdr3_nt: TGTGCCAGCAGTATCGGAGACGAGGACACTGAAGCTTTCTTT